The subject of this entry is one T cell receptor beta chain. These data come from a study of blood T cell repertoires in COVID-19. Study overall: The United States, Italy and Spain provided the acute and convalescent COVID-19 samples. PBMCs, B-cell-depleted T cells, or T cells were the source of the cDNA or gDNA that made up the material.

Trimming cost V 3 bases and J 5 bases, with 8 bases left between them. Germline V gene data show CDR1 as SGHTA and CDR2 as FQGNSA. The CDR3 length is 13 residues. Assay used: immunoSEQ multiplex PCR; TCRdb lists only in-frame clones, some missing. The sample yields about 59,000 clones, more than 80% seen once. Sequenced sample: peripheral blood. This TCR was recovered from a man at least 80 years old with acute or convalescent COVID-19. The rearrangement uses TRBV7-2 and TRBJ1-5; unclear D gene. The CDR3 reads CASSFSRDQPQHF. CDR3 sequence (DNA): TGTGCCAGCAGCTTTTCTCGTGATCAGCCCCAGCATTTT. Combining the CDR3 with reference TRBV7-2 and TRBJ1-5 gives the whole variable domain GAGVSQSPSNKVTEKGKDVELRCDPISGHTALYWYRQSLGQGLEFLIYFQGNSAPDKSGLPSDRFSAERTGGSVSTLTIQRTQQEDSAVYLCASSFSRDQPQHFGDGTRLSIL.